This record concerns one TCR beta chain sequence. Its binding antigen is unknown. Within one base of it there is no much larger clone, and no base qualities were kept. A case-control design nested within a healthcare worker cohort in London, UK, was used, with weekly nasopharyngeal swab PCR tests and blood sampling performed. Between 23 and 31 March 2020, the week of the UK lockdown, healthcare workers were enrolled and then followed up weekly for as long as 16 weeks. The source of the sample is a study of early T cells in non-severe SARS-CoV-2 infection (dated by TCRdb to the early 2020s). Regarding the research as a whole: Because TCR sequencing was done on bulk RNA from unsorted whole blood, the alpha and beta chains could not be paired.

The study at large found these results: VDJdb matching was skewed toward anti-spike CD8 responses and likely underestimated virus-specific expansions, missing private and CD4 specificities.

Trimming takes 2 bases off V and 6 bases off J; junction bases not matched to a gene: 9. CDR1 SGHTA and CDR2 FQGNSA were looked up in the germline V gene. From the cysteine up to the phenylalanine, the CDR3 has a length of 16 residues. Of all the DNA, just the CDR3 is kept, 48 bases in frame from base 1. The library was built by means of 5' RACE. The instrument given in TCRdb is NextSeq 500. In the TCR library protocol, unique molecular identifiers were attached to individual cDNA molecules to correct for PCR bias and sequencing error. Sequencing covered both TCR alpha and beta chains, and within each sample the abundances of alpha and beta sequences were tightly co-correlated. In the original analysis: Decombinator V4 was used to annotate TCR sequences for V gene, J gene and CDR3. TCRs were defined as expanded if a significant change between any two time points was detected under a Poisson model with p below 0.0001. TCR abundances were normalised to the total number of TCRs sequenced per sample and were expressed as counts per million. MAIT TCRs were defined by TRAV1-2 paired with TRAJ12, TRAJ20 or TRAJ33, and iNKT TCRs by TRAV10 paired with TRAJ18. A search of VDJdb, accessed on 1 November 2021, was run for TCRs annotated to CMV, EBV and SARS-CoV-2, with TCRs annotated for multiple antigens excluded. Starting from the raw public reads, TCRdb applied fastp trimming at Q25, assembled clones with MiXCR and retained in-frame beta chains. Identical CDR3 protein sequences are pooled into one entry, listed with their most common genes and DNA. The V and J calls follow TCRdb's processing rather than the paper's. Recorded for this sample are tens of thousands of distinct CDR3 sequences; around 6.6% of them occurred a single time. 5.5% to 6% of the sample comes from the top ten.

This clonotype was obtained from an adult who was a healthcare worker with PCR-confirmed SARS-CoV-2 infection or an uninfected control (not recorded which). The source was whole blood, collected at baseline. The rearrangement joined TRBV7-2 to TRBJ2-3; TRBD2 matches 9 bases in the middle. The CDR3 loop reads CASSLYGGGAIDTQYF. At the DNA level, the sequence is TGTGCCAGCAGCTTATATGGCGGGGGGGCCATCGATACGCAGTATTTT.